The rows below give T cell receptor beta chains drawn from one sample of a study of blood T cells in healthy people across ages. MiXCR, applied by TCRdb to the 5' RACE reads, yields one record per CDR3 protein. Here the sample spans hundreds of thousands of distinct CDR3 sequences, about 45% being singletons. The sequenced material came from blood. These receptor sequences come from an elderly man in good health. CDR3s include the opening cysteine and the closing phenylalanine or tryptophan. The order of the fields is clone size, V gene, J gene, D gene, CDR3 protein, CDR3 DNA. D genes are given only for firm matches. Clone size appears in some rows only: once, few, many, or a class for an expanded clone.

few,TRBV4-2,TRBJ2-1,TRBD2,CASSQDLGGRANEQFF,TGTGCCAGCAGCCAAGACCTCGGCGGGAGGGCCAATGAGCAGTTCTTC
.,TRBV21-1,TRBJ2-7,.,CASSKGGGTSYEQYF,TGTGCCAGCAGCAAAGGGGGGGGCACCTCCTACGAGCAGTACTTC
many,TRBV12-3/TRBV12-4,TRBJ2-7,.,CASSLVRGQKQYF,TGTGCCAGCAGTTTAGTTCGCGGACAGAAGCAGTACTTC
.,TRBV20-1,TRBJ1-2,.,CSAKDGFYGYTF,TGCAGTGCCAAAGACGGTTTCTATGGCTACACCTTC
few,TRBV3-1,TRBJ2-4,.,CASSHTGNIQYF,TGTGCCAGCAGCCATACAGGGAACATTCAGTACTTC
.,TRBV12-5,TRBJ1-4,.,CASGLVREVDEKLFF,TGTGCTAGTGGTTTGGTACGAGAGGTGGATGAAAAACTGTTTTTT
many,TRBV5-1,TRBJ2-7,.,CASSVDRSLPEQYF,TGCGCCAGCAGCGTGGACCGCTCCCTCCCCGAGCAGTACTTC
.,TRBV3-1,TRBJ2-7,TRBD1,CASSQATGTAIYEQYF,TGTGCCAGCAGCCAAGCCACCGGGACAGCAATTTACGAGCAGTACTTC
.,TRBV7-2,TRBJ1-2,.,CASRLVGTRQDNYGYTF,TGTGCCAGCAGACTTGTGGGTACACGTCAGGATAACTATGGCTACACCTTC
.,TRBV3-1,TRBJ2-1,TRBD2,CASSQGAGGNYNEQFF,TGTGCCAGCAGCCAAGGCGCGGGAGGGAACTACAATGAGCAGTTCTTC
.,TRBV20-1,TRBJ1-5,.,CSASSGLDQPQHF,TGCAGTGCTAGTTCAGGGCTTGATCAGCCCCAGCATTTT
few,TRBV6-6,TRBJ2-1,TRBD2,CASSYSITSGTNEQFF,TGTGCCAGCAGTTACTCGATTACTAGCGGGACCAATGAGCAGTTCTTC
few,TRBV4-3,TRBJ2-7,TRBD1,CASSQGFRDRSYEQYF,TGCGCCAGCAGCCAAGGATTTCGGGACAGGTCCTACGAGCAGTACTTC
.,TRBV27,TRBJ2-7,.,CASTPPRQLSSYEQYF,TGTGCCAGCACCCCGCCTAGGCAACTAAGCTCCTACGAGCAGTACTTC
.,TRBV24-1,TRBJ2-1,.,CATSDLNSGPYNEQFF,TGTGCCACCAGTGATTTGAACAGCGGTCCCTACAATGAGCAGTTCTTC
.,TRBV20-1,TRBJ2-5,TRBD1,CSAREIGTGGTEQYF,TGCAGTGCTAGAGAAATCGGGACAGGGGGCACTGAGCAGTACTTC
.,TRBV12-5,TRBJ2-3,.,CASGLVLGSRGADTQYF,TGTGCTAGTGGTTTGGTCCTGGGTTCACGTGGGGCAGATACGCAGTATTTT
.,TRBV10-3,TRBJ2-5,TRBD1,CAISELGQLQETQYF,TGTGCCATCAGTGAGTTGGGACAGTTGCAAGAGACCCAGTACTTC
few,TRBV28,TRBJ2-5,.,CASSFARETQYF,TGTGCCAGCAGTTTCGCTAGGGAGACCCAGTACTTC
.,TRBV20-1,TRBJ2-5,TRBD2,CSARVLTSGEMVQETQYF,TGCAGTGCTAGAGTCTTGACTAGCGGGGAGATGGTCCAAGAGACCCAGTACTTC
.,TRBV4-2,TRBJ2-7,.,CASSQRGLHNEQYF,TGTGCCAGCAGCCAAAGGGGACTGCACAATGAGCAGTACTTC